The entry below gives a single T cell receptor (beta chain) sequence along with its context. Its antigen is as yet unknown. The sample is drawn from a study of PD-L1 blockade in urothelial cancer. The overall study: When blood samples were assessed, the median T cell count was some 150,000. Findings and limits, study-wide: Blood clones associated with the tumor expanded more at 3 weeks in durable-benefit patients.

Here immunoSEQ multiplex PCR was the method, and the copy in TCRdb shows in-frame clones only, minus some. The profile shows approximately 100,000 clones, roughly 88% of them singletons. Each individual provided 1 to 8 samples (taken pretreatment and on-treatment). The CDR3 has 16 amino acids. From germline, CDR1 is SGHAT and CDR2 FQDESV (reference sequence). The V segment lost 5 bases and the J segment 3 bases; nucleotides outside the gene matches: 12. The clonotype originates from a man in his fifties with urothelial cancer. This rearrangement joins TRBV11-1 to TRBJ2-7; 8 bases agree with TRBD2. Sequences were derived from PBMCs, sampled around atezolizumab (anti-PD-L1) treatment. CDR3 residues: CASSRSRGGLNYEQYF. The CDR3 DNA follows: TGTGCCAGCAGCCGCTCCCGGGGGGGCCTAAACTACGAGCAGTACTTC. The entire variable domain, with the rest obtained from reference TRBV11-1 and TRBJ2-7, is as follows: EAEVAQSPRYKITEKSQAVAFWCDPISGHATLYWYRQILGQGPELLVQFQDESVVDDSQLPKDRFSAERLKGVDSTLKIQPAELGDSAMYLCASSRSRGGLNYEQYFGPGTRLTVT.